These 16 T cell receptor beta chains share one sample of origin, sequenced in a study of Ad26.COV2.S vaccination and SARS-CoV-2 variants. This table comes from immunoSEQ multiplex PCR, and its TCRdb copy is limited to in-frame clones, with some not included. The sample has hundreds of thousands of clones, roughly 89% seen once. Noted treatment: around 19 received Ad26.COV2.S at low or high dose, single or two shots; about 5 received placebo; per-sample allocation not given. Sampling was performed 63 days after the first vaccine or placebo injection. The material was peripheral blood, obtained in a trial of Ad26.COV2.S vaccine versus placebo. Receptor source: a person between 18 and 65 years old who received the Ad26.COV2.S COVID-19 vaccine or a placebo.

The chain joins TRBV2 to TRBJ1-2; D gene uncertain. Looked up from germline, CDR1 is SNHLY and CDR2 is FYNNEI. This CDR3 is 17 amino acids long. Trimming left V 2 bases short and J 7 bases short, with 23 bases between. CDR3 nucleotides: TGTGCCAGCAGTGAAAGATCACGGGGAGGGATAAGGTCTGGCTACACCTTC. As protein: CASSERSRGGIRSGYTF.

This CDR3 is CASSKGQGRVEQYF. CDR3 DNA sequence: TGTGCCAGCAGCAAAGGGCAGGGGAGAGTCGAGCAGTACTTC. The chain is built from TRBV21-1 and TRBJ2-7; TRBD1, the D gene given by the table, was not confirmed from the DNA. TRBV21-1 is designated a pseudogene. There are 14 residues in the CDR3.

The genes are TRBV18 and TRBJ1-4, with a possible D match to TRBD1 (5 bases). The CDR3 loop spans 17 amino acids. Trimming stripped 3 bases from V and 0 bases from J, with 14 bases between. From germline, CDR1 is KGHSH and CDR2 LQKENI. The DNA for the CDR3 is TGTGCCAGCTCACCGGGTCCAGGGTGGGCAACTAATGAAAAACTGTTTTTT. Translation gives CASSPGPGWATNEKLFF. Variable domain in full (rest from reference TRBV18 and TRBJ1-4): NAGVMQNPRHLVRRRGQEARLRCSPMKGHSHVYWYRQLPEEGLKFMVYLQKENIIDESGMPKERFSAEFPKEGPSILRIQQVVRGDSAAYFCASSPGPGWATNEKLFFGSGTQLSVL.

A single count supports this clone. The chain couples TRBV4-3 to TRBJ1-1; D ambiguous. The germline CDR1 and CDR2 sequences are LGHNA and YSLEER. V was cut by 8 bases and J by 2 bases, with 9 bases left in between. This CDR3 region has 12 residues. The CDR3, as DNA: TGCGCCAGCCGCCGGGGAAACACTGAAGCTTTCTTT. Residues: CASRRGNTEAFF.

The chain combines TRBV19 with TRBJ2-2; 8 nucleotides match TRBD1. The CDR3 length is 16 residues. V was pared by 6 bases and J by 3 bases, with 9 bases of the junction left unmatched. The germline CDR1 and CDR2 sequences are LNHDA and SQIVND (reference sequence). The CDR3 here is CASSLTGAFDTGELFF. CDR3 DNA sequence: TGTGCCAGTAGCCTGACAGGGGCCTTCGACACCGGGGAGCTGTTTTTT.

The V gene is TRBV7-8, the J gene TRBJ1-6; D is unclear. The length of the CDR3 is 16 residues. Germline assignment: CDR1 SGHVS and CDR2 FQNEAQ. V lost 5 bases and J lost 4, with 15 bases in between. This CDR3 is CASSIGNGPYNSPLHF. The CDR3 nucleotides read TGTGCCAGCAGCATTGGGAACGGGCCATATAATTCACCCCTCCACTTT.

This clone was recorded once. This chain connects TRBV15 to TRBJ1-2; D call uncertain. There are 14 residues in the CDR3. V dropped 5 bases and J dropped 7 bases, with 17 bases sitting between them. Germline-derived CDR1 and CDR2 are LNHNV and YYDKDF (reference sequence). The CDR3 spells CATSPPRSGFGYTF. The CDR3 DNA reads as TGTGCCACCAGCCCTCCGCGGTCAGGCTTTGGCTACACCTTC.

The chain recombines TRBV15 with TRBJ2-7; D remains unclear. V lost 3 bases, J lost 9 bases, and 21 bases lay in between. The CDR3 extends over 15 amino acids. CDR1 LNHNV and CDR2 YYDKDF come from the germline V gene (reference sequence). The CDR3 nucleotides are TGTGCCACCAGCAGCAAAGCACCCCCTTTTATAGTGCAGTACTTC. Amino acid sequence: CATSSKAPPFIVQYF.

The chain joins TRBV5-1 to TRBJ1-6; D call uncertain. Germline CDR1 reads SGHRS; CDR2 reads YFSETQ. The V end lost 4 bases, the J end lost 6 bases, and 14 bases lay between the germline ends. The CDR3 has 15 residues. The CDR3 sequence: CASSPRKGTNSPLHF. CDR3 in DNA: TGCGCCAGCAGCCCGAGGAAGGGAACTAATTCACCCCTCCACTTT.

The genes are TRBV5-1 and TRBJ2-1; D perhaps matches TRBD2 (5 bases). Germline CDR1 is SGHRS and CDR2 is YFSETQ. The V end lost 1 base, the J end lost 2 bases, and 10 bases lay between the germline ends. The CDR3 has 15 amino acids. CDR3 bases: TGCGCCAGCAGCTTGTCGAGGGCAACCTACAATGAGCAGTTCTTC. It codes for CASSLSRATYNEQFF.

This clone was counted a single time. The chain carries TRBV27 and TRBJ1-4, with 7 bases identical to TRBD1. This CDR3 has 15 residues. Germline loops: CDR1 MNHEY, CDR2 SMNVEV (reference sequence). The trim removed 6 bases at V and 2 bases at J, leaving 6 bases unmatched. The CDR3, as DNA: TGTGCCAGCAGGGCGACGGACAGGACTAATGAAAAACTGTTTTTT. As protein: CASRATDRTNEKLFF.

This chain connects TRBV6-4 to TRBJ1-3, with D unclear. From germline, CDR1 is MRHNA and CDR2 SNTAGT. Trimming left V 8 bases short and J 4 bases short, with 12 bases between. The CDR3 has 13 residues. The CDR3 region has the DNA TGTGCCAGCCCTTTAGGCGGAGGAAACACCATATATTTT. It specifies CASPLGGGNTIYF.

V and J are TRBV7-8 and TRBJ2-1; no clear D. Germline V gene data show CDR1 as SGHVS and CDR2 as FQNEAQ. V lost 4 bases and J lost 0, with 10 bases in between. The CDR3 is made up of 15 amino acids. CDR3 DNA sequence: TGTGCCAGCAGCTCCCTGGATAGCTCCTACAATGAGCAGTTCTTC. It is translated as CASSSLDSSYNEQFF. The full variable domain, completed using reference TRBV7-8 and TRBJ2-1, is GAGVSQSPRYKVAKRGQDVALRCDPISGHVSLFWYQQALGQGPEFLTYFQNEAQLDKSGLPSDRFFAERPEGSVSTLKIQRTQQEDSAVYLCASSSLDSSYNEQFFGPGTRLTVL.

The CDR3: CASSSGLINEQFF. Written as DNA, the CDR3 is TGTGCCAGCAGTTCCGGACTGATCAATGAGCAGTTCTTC. The chain has TRBV7-3 and TRBJ2-1, with D tentatively TRBD2 (5 bases). The CDR3 covers 13 residues. Germline CDR1 reads SGHTA; CDR2 reads FQGTGA. The V end was cut by 6 bases, the J end by 6 bases, with 12 bases between.

The chain uses TRBV5-1 and TRBJ2-2; D possibly corresponds to TRBD1 (6 bases). This CDR3 is 15 amino acids long. V was trimmed by 4 bases and J by 5 bases, leaving 15 bases between them. CDR1 is SGHRS and CDR2 is YFSETQ in the germline V gene. In nucleotides, the CDR3 is TGCGCCAGCAGCACCCAAGGACAGACGACCGGGGAGCTGTTTTTT. This codes for CASSTQGQTTGELFF. Full variable domain (missing parts from reference TRBV5-1 and TRBJ2-2): KAGVTQTPRYLIKTRGQQVTLSCSPISGHRSVSWYQQTPGQGLQFLFEYFSETQRNKGNFPGRFSGRQFSNSRSEMNVSTLELGDSALYLCASSTQGQTTGELFFGEGSRLTVL.

This rearrangement joins TRBV10-1 to TRBJ1-5; tentative D call: TRBD1 (6 bases). CDR3 size: 16 residues. V was trimmed by 6 bases and J by 9 bases, leaving 24 bases between them. The germline V gene encodes CDR1 WNHNN and CDR2 SYGVQD (reference sequence). The CDR3 sequence: CASSVIQGTTTGPQHF. The CDR3 bases are TGCGCCAGCAGCGTAATACAGGGAACCACCACGGGGCCCCAGCATTTT.